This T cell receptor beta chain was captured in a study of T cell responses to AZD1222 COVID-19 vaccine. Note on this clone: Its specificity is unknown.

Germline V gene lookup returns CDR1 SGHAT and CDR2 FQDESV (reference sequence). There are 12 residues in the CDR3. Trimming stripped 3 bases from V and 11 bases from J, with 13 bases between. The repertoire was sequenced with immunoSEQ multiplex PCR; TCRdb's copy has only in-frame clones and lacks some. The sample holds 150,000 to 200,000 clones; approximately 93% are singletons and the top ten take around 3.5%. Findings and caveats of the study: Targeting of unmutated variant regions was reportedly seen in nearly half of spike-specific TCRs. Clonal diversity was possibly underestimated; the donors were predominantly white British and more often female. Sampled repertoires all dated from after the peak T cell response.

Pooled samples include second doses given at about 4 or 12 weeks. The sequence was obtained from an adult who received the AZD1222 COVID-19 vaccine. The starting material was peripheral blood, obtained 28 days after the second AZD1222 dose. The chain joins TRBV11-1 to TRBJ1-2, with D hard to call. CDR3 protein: CASSFGGLGYTF. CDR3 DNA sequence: TGTGCCAGCAGCTTTGGTGGGCTGGGTTACACCTTC.